This is a list of T cell receptor beta chains from one sample in a study of blood T cell repertoires in COVID-19. Clones were sequenced by immunoSEQ multiplex PCR, and TCRdb holds only the in-frame ones, with some missing. This sample carries 150,000 to 200,000 clones, roughly four fifths of them seen once, and the ten largest clones take approximately 11%. Sequenced: peripheral blood. These receptors all come from a woman aged 40 to 50 with COVID-19, enrolled during active disease. The CDR3 runs from the conserved cysteine through the conserved F or W. The order of the fields is V gene, D gene, J gene, clone size, CDR3 length, CDR3 protein, CDR3 DNA. The D gene is left open where the match is weak. Clone size is not always given. Where it is, it says once, few, many or a class for expanded clones.

v_gene: TRBV4-1
d_gene: TRBD2
j_gene: TRBJ2-5
abundance: once
len: 15
CDR3aa: CASSQERTSKETQYF
CDR3nt: TGCGCCAGCAGCCAAGAGAGGACTAGCAAAGAGACCCAGTACTTC

v_gene: TRBV5-1
d_gene: NA
j_gene: TRBJ2-2
abundance: NA
len: 15
CDR3aa: CASSLVSGGFGELFF
CDR3nt: TGCGCCAGCAGCTTGGTATCTGGGGGCTTCGGGGAGCTGTTTTTT

v_gene: TRBV10-3
d_gene: NA
j_gene: TRBJ2-1
abundance: NA
len: 15
CDR3aa: CAISPSDTGSNEQFF
CDR3nt: TGTGCCATCAGTCCATCGGACACCGGGAGCAATGAGCAGTTCTTC

v_gene: TRBV11-2
d_gene: TRBD2
j_gene: TRBJ2-3
abundance: NA
len: 16
CDR3aa: CASSRISGGVGDTQYF
CDR3nt: TGTGCCAGCAGCCGAATTAGCGGGGGGGTGGGAGATACGCAGTATTTT

v_gene: TRBV19
d_gene: NA
j_gene: TRBJ2-1
abundance: NA
len: 15
CDR3aa: CASSPSGSSYNEQFF
CDR3nt: TGTGCCAGTAGCCCGTCTGGGAGCTCCTACAATGAGCAGTTCTTC

v_gene: TRBV6-6
d_gene: TRBD1
j_gene: TRBJ2-4
abundance: NA
len: 14
CDR3aa: CASSYSQGANIQYF
CDR3nt: TGTGCCAGCAGTTACTCGCAGGGGGCAAACATTCAGTACTTC

v_gene: TRBV28
d_gene: NA
j_gene: TRBJ2-2
abundance: NA
len: 15
CDR3aa: CASSYRTTNTGELFF
CDR3nt: TGTGCCAGCAGTTACAGGACAACGAACACCGGGGAGCTGTTTTTT

v_gene: TRBV30
d_gene: NA
j_gene: TRBJ1-6
abundance: NA
len: 11
CDR3aa: CALQQDSPLHF
CDR3nt: TGTGCCCTACAACAGGATTCACCCCTCCACTTT

v_gene: TRBV18
d_gene: NA
j_gene: TRBJ2-7
abundance: few
len: 13
CDR3aa: CASSAIETYEQYF
CDR3nt: TGTGCCAGCTCTGCCATTGAGACCTACGAGCAGTACTTC

v_gene: TRBV6-1
d_gene: TRBD1
j_gene: TRBJ1-2
abundance: NA
len: 15
CDR3aa: CASSDSTGSSYGYTF
CDR3nt: TGTGCCAGCAGTGATTCGACAGGGTCTAGCTATGGCTACACCTTC

v_gene: TRBV4-1
d_gene: NA
j_gene: TRBJ2-5
abundance: NA
len: 15
CDR3aa: CASSQDKNSQETQYF
CDR3nt: TGCGCCAGCAGCCAAGATAAAAACAGCCAAGAGACCCAGTACTTC

v_gene: TRBV30
d_gene: NA
j_gene: TRBJ1-1
abundance: NA
len: 15
CDR3aa: CAWSVPEAKNTEAFF
CDR3nt: TGTGCCTGGAGTGTCCCTGAGGCTAAGAACACTGAAGCTTTCTTT

v_gene: TRBV5-1
d_gene: NA
j_gene: TRBJ2-7
abundance: NA
len: 15
CDR3aa: CASSLDPGRTYEQYF
CDR3nt: TGCGCCAGCAGCTTGGACCCAGGAAGGACCTACGAGCAGTACTTC

v_gene: TRBV5-4
d_gene: TRBD2
j_gene: TRBJ2-7
abundance: NA
len: 16
CDR3aa: CASSHSNSGRSYEQYF
CDR3nt: TGTGCCAGCAGCCATTCTAATAGCGGGAGGTCCTACGAGCAGTACTTC

v_gene: TRBV19
d_gene: NA
j_gene: TRBJ2-7
abundance: NA
len: 15
CDR3aa: CASSIAGGGSYEQYF
CDR3nt: TGTGCCAGTAGTATAGCCGGGGGAGGATCCTACGAGCAGTACTTC

v_gene: TRBV5-4
d_gene: TRBD1
j_gene: TRBJ2-5
abundance: NA
len: 14
CDR3aa: CASSLGQGQETQYF
CDR3nt: TGTGCCAGCAGCTTGGGACAGGGCCAAGAGACCCAGTACTTC

v_gene: TRBV15
d_gene: NA
j_gene: TRBJ1-2
abundance: NA
len: 14
CDR3aa: CATSREAGSYGYTF
CDR3nt: TGTGCCACCAGCAGAGAGGCAGGGTCCTATGGCTACACCTTC

v_gene: TRBV3-1/TRBV3-2
d_gene: NA
j_gene: TRBJ2-2
abundance: NA
len: 11
CDR3aa: CASRRAGELFF
CDR3nt: TGTGCCAGCAGGCGGGCGGGGGAGCTGTTTTTT

v_gene: TRBV5-1
d_gene: NA
j_gene: TRBJ2-5
abundance: NA
len: 13
CDR3aa: CASRDTGAETQYF
CDR3nt: TGCGCCAGCCGGGACACAGGTGCAGAGACCCAGTACTTC

v_gene: TRBV20-1
d_gene: TRBD2
j_gene: TRBJ2-5
abundance: NA
len: 14
CDR3aa: CSASPGASRGAQYF
CDR3nt: TGCAGTGCTAGTCCGGGGGCCTCGCGGGGGGCCCAGTACTTC

v_gene: TRBV29-1
d_gene: NA
j_gene: TRBJ1-3
abundance: NA
len: 14
CDR3aa: CSVAGGVSGNTIYF
CDR3nt: TGCAGCGTTGCCGGCGGAGTCTCTGGAAACACCATATATTTT

v_gene: TRBV6-5
d_gene: NA
j_gene: TRBJ1-3
abundance: NA
len: 13
CDR3aa: CGVGGFSGNTIYF
CDR3nt: TGTGGGGTCGGGGGTTTTTCTGGAAACACCATATATTTT

v_gene: TRBV6-2/TRBV6-3
d_gene: TRBD1
j_gene: TRBJ2-2
abundance: NA
len: 16
CDR3aa: CASSTRQGVGTGELFF
CDR3nt: TGTGCCAGCAGTACAAGACAGGGGGTCGGCACCGGGGAGCTGTTTTTT

v_gene: TRBV28
d_gene: NA
j_gene: TRBJ2-7
abundance: NA
len: 13
CDR3aa: CASSLGGSLEQYF
CDR3nt: TGTGCCAGCAGTTTGGGGGGATCACTTGAGCAGTACTTC

v_gene: TRBV5-1
d_gene: TRBD1
j_gene: TRBJ2-3
abundance: NA
len: 21
CDR3aa: CASSLVLGTGNSVESTDTQYF
CDR3nt: TGCGCCAGCAGCTTGGTTTTAGGGACAGGCAACTCCGTTGAGAGCACAGATACGCAGTATTTT

v_gene: TRBV29-1
d_gene: TRBD1
j_gene: TRBJ1-2
abundance: NA
len: 14
CDR3aa: CSVDGGQGAISHTF
CDR3nt: TGCAGCGTTGACGGGGGACAGGGGGCGATTTCTCACACCTTC

v_gene: TRBV5-6
d_gene: NA
j_gene: TRBJ2-3
abundance: once
len: 13
CDR3aa: CASSLHREDTQYF
CDR3nt: TGTGCCAGCAGCTTACACAGGGAGGATACGCAGTATTTT

v_gene: TRBV6-1
d_gene: TRBD2
j_gene: TRBJ2-3
abundance: NA
len: 16
CDR3aa: CASSEGDYSSTDTQYF
CDR3nt: TGTGCCAGCAGTGAAGGGGACTACTCAAGCACAGATACGCAGTATTTT

v_gene: TRBV3-1/TRBV3-2
d_gene: NA
j_gene: TRBJ1-2
abundance: NA
len: 15
CDR3aa: CASSQGRAGPYGYTF
CDR3nt: TGTGCCAGCAGCCAAGGCAGGGCTGGGCCGTATGGCTACACCTTC

v_gene: TRBV7-9
d_gene: TRBD1
j_gene: TRBJ2-7
abundance: NA
len: 14
CDR3aa: CASSLTGGLYEQYF
CDR3nt: TGTGCCAGCAGCTTGACAGGGGGTCTCTACGAGCAGTACTTC

v_gene: TRBV28
d_gene: TRBD2
j_gene: TRBJ2-7
abundance: NA
len: 13
CDR3aa: CASISGRAGEQYF
CDR3nt: TGTGCCAGCATTAGCGGGAGGGCCGGTGAGCAGTACTTC

v_gene: TRBV27
d_gene: NA
j_gene: TRBJ1-5
abundance: NA
len: 15
CDR3aa: CASSFVGTGNQPQHF
CDR3nt: TGTGCCAGCAGTTTTGTGGGTACAGGCAATCAGCCTCAGCATTTT

v_gene: TRBV18
d_gene: NA
j_gene: TRBJ2-3
abundance: once
len: 15
CDR3aa: CASSPGRQSTDTQYF
CDR3nt: TGTGCCAGCTCACCCGGACGACAGAGCACAGATACGCAGTATTTT

v_gene: TRBV6-5
d_gene: TRBD2
j_gene: TRBJ2-3
abundance: once
len: 15
CDR3aa: CASSPLAGVGDTQYF
CDR3nt: TGTGCCAGCAGTCCACTAGCGGGGGTCGGGGATACGCAGTATTTT

v_gene: TRBV7-7
d_gene: TRBD2
j_gene: TRBJ2-2
abundance: NA
len: 15
CDR3aa: CASSPGLGNTGELFF
CDR3nt: TGTGCTAGCAGCCCGGGACTAGGGAACACCGGGGAGCTGTTTTTT

v_gene: TRBV19
d_gene: NA
j_gene: TRBJ2-5
abundance: once
len: 14
CDR3aa: CASSIGGVQETQYF
CDR3nt: TGTGCCAGTAGTATCGGGGGTGTGCAAGAGACCCAGTACTTC

v_gene: TRBV5-1
d_gene: TRBD1
j_gene: TRBJ2-7
abundance: NA
len: 14
CDR3aa: CASRGDREIYEQYF
CDR3nt: TGCGCCAGCAGGGGGGACAGAGAGATCTACGAGCAGTACTTC

v_gene: TRBV5-4
d_gene: TRBD2
j_gene: TRBJ2-2
abundance: once
len: 17
CDR3aa: CASSPDSGRSVTGELFF
CDR3nt: TGTGCCAGCAGCCCCGATAGCGGGAGGTCTGTCACCGGGGAGCTGTTTTTT

v_gene: TRBV13
d_gene: TRBD2
j_gene: TRBJ2-2
abundance: NA
len: 16
CDR3aa: CASSVMTSGSAGELFF
CDR3nt: TGTGCCAGCAGCGTAATGACTAGCGGGAGCGCCGGGGAGCTGTTTTTT

v_gene: TRBV5-6
d_gene: TRBD2
j_gene: TRBJ2-5
abundance: once
len: 17
CDR3aa: CASSRPEWREVQETQYF
CDR3nt: TGTGCCAGCAGCCGCCCGGAGTGGCGGGAGGTTCAAGAGACCCAGTACTTC

v_gene: TRBV19
d_gene: NA
j_gene: TRBJ2-7
abundance: NA
len: 13
CDR3aa: CASSIPGAHEQYF
CDR3nt: TGTGCCAGTAGTATTCCAGGGGCCCACGAGCAGTACTTC

v_gene: TRBV7-8
d_gene: TRBD1
j_gene: TRBJ2-7
abundance: NA
len: 14
CDR3aa: CASSSDRGPYEQYF
CDR3nt: TGTGCCAGCAGTTCTGACAGGGGCCCCTACGAGCAGTACTTC

v_gene: TRBV20-1
d_gene: NA
j_gene: TRBJ2-3
abundance: NA
len: 11
CDR3aa: CSASTTDTQYF
CDR3nt: TGCAGTGCAAGCACCACAGATACGCAGTATTTT

v_gene: TRBV5-1
d_gene: TRBD2
j_gene: TRBJ2-1
abundance: NA
len: 15
CDR3aa: CASSSGLAVYNEQFF
CDR3nt: TGCGCCAGCAGCTCGGGACTAGCAGTTTACAATGAGCAGTTCTTC

v_gene: TRBV29-1
d_gene: TRBD2
j_gene: TRBJ2-1
abundance: NA
len: 17
CDR3aa: CSVVSSGGAIEYNEQFF
CDR3nt: TGCAGCGTTGTCTCTAGCGGGGGGGCCATAGAATACAATGAGCAGTTCTTC

v_gene: TRBV28
d_gene: TRBD1
j_gene: TRBJ2-1
abundance: NA
len: 15
CDR3aa: CASSNSGTGLNEQFF
CDR3nt: TGTGCCAGCAGTAACTCCGGGACAGGGCTCAATGAGCAGTTCTTC